Below, one T cell receptor (beta chain) is given with its context. Its cognate antigen is unknown. The CDR3 extends over 16 amino acids. Germline V gene data show CDR1 as SGHNT and CDR2 as YENEEA. The V and J ends lost 5 bases and 7 bases, in that order; junction bases with no gene match: 12. Each CDR3 protein gets one entry after TCRdb re-called the 5' RACE reads with MiXCR. The sample includes 500,000 to 550,000 distinct CDR3 sequences, 20% to 25% seen only once; the top ten take roughly 0.91%. The entry originates in a study of identical twins. Study observations and caveats: Part of the zero-insertion signal could reflect confounding by invariant MAIT and iNKT cells.

The same specimen was also included in a second study, on T cells expressing NK-cell markers. That paper notes: Sorting was restricted to alpha-beta TCR T cells by an anti-gamma-delta TCR antibody in several experiments.

V usage is TRBV11-3 and J usage is TRBJ2-1; 9 positions agree with TRBD2. The sequence derives from a woman aged 18-29 years in good health. The sequencing sample was made of CD4+ T cells sorted from blood. The CDR3 nucleotides are TGTGCCAGCAGCACAAGCGGCGGGGGGGCTCGGAATGAGCAGTTCTTC. It translates to CASSTSGGGARNEQFF.